Sequencing of this T cell receptor (beta chain) was carried out in a study of blood T cell repertoires in COVID-19. Study information: Researchers got acute and convalescent COVID-19 samples from the United States, Italy and Spain. The cDNA or gDNA used as material had been derived from T cells, B-cell-depleted T cells, or PBMCs.

CDR1 is WNHNN, CDR2 SYGVQD, per germline (reference sequence). The CDR3 contains 15 residues. Trimming cost V 3 bases and J 6 bases; bases outside gene matches: 7. Original methodology: From reference gene primer amplification, estimates of nucleated cell counts were derived. Assay used: immunoSEQ multiplex PCR; TCRdb lists only in-frame clones, some missing. That table is the source of V, J and clone size, and D and trimming were worked out from the DNA. This table has 140,000 or so clones, approximately 80% appearing once. Only one count was recorded for this clone. This sequence was found in a man in his 60s with active or convalescent COVID-19. What was sequenced was peripheral blood. The V gene is TRBV10-1, the J gene TRBJ1-4; 7 bases align to TRBD1. CDR3 nucleotide sequence: TGCGCCAGCAGTGACCATGGACAGGACGATGAAAAACTGTTTTTT. Encoded protein: CASSDHGQDDEKLFF.